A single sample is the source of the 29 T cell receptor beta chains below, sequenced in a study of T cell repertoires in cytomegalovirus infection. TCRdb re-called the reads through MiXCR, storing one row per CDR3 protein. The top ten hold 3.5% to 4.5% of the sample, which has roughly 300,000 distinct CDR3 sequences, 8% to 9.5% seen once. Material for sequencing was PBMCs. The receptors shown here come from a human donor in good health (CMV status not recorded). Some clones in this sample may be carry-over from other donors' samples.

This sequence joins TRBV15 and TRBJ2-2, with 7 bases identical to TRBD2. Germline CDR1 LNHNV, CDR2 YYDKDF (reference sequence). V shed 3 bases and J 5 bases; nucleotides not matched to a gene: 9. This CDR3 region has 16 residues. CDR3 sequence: CATSSRPGGGTGELFF. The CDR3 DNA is TGTGCCACCAGCAGCCGGCCGGGAGGCGGAACCGGGGAGCTGTTTTTT.

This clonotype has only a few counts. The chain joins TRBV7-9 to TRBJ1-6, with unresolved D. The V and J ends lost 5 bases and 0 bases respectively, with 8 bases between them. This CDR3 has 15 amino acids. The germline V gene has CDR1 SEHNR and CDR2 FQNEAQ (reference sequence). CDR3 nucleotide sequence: TGTGCCAGCAGCGACGGGAGCTCCTATAATTCACCCCTCCACTTT. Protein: CASSDGSSYNSPLHF. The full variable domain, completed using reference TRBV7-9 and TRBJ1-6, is DTGVSQNPRHKITKRGQNVTFRCDPISEHNRLYWYRQTLGQGPEFLTYFQNEAQLEKSRLLSDRFSAERPKGSFSTLEIQRTEQGDSAMYLCASSDGSSYNSPLHFGNGTRLTVT.

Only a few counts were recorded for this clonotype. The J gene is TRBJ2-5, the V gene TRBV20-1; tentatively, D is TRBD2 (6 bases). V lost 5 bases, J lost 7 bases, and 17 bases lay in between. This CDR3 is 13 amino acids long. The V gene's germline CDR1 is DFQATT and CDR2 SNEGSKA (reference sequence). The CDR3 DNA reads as TGCAGTGCTGGGGAGAGGGCTAGCGCGACCCAGTACTTC. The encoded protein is CSAGERASATQYF.

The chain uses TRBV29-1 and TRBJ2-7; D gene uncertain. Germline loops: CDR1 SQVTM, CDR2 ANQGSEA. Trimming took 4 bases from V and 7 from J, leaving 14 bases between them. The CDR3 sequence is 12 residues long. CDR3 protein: CSVVLQLTEQYF. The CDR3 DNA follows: TGCAGCGTTGTTCTTCAGCTCACGGAGCAGTACTTC.

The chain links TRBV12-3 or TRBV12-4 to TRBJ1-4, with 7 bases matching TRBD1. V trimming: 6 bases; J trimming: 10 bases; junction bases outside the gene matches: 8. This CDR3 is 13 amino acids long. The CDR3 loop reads CASSDREGSKLFF. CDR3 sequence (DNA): TGTGCCAGCAGCGACAGGGAGGGCTCAAAACTGTTTTTT.

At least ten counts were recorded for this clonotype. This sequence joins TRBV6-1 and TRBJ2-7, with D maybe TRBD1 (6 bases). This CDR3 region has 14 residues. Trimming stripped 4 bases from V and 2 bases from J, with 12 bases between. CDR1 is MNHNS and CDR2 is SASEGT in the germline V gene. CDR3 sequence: CASSVRTATYEQYF. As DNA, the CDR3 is TGTGCCAGCAGTGTCCGGACAGCCACCTACGAGCAGTACTTC.

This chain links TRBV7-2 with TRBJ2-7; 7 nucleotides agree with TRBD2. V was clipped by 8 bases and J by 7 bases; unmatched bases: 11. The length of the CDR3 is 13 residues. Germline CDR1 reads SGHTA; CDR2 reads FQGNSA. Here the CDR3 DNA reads TGTGCCAGCGGTTCAGGTGCCGGGAGGGAGCAGTACTTC. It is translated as CASGSGAGREQYF.

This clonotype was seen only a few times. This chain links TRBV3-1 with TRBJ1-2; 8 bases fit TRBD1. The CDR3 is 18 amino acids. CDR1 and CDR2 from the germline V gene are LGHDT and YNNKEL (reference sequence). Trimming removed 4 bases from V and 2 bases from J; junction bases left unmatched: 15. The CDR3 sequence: CASSLMTRQGAENYGYTF. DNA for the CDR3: TGTGCCAGCAGCCTTATGACAAGGCAGGGGGCAGAGAACTATGGCTACACCTTC.

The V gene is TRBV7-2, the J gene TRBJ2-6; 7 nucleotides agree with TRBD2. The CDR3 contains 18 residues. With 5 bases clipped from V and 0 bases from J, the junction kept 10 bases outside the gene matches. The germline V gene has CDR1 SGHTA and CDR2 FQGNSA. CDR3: CASSRDRGGNSGANVLTF. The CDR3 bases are TGTGCCAGCAGCAGGGACCGGGGAGGGAACTCTGGGGCCAACGTCCTGACTTTC.

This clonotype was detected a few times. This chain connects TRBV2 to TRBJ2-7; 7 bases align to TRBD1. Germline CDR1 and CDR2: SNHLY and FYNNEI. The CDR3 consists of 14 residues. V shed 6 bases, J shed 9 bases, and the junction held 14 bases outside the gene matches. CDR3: CASSPGTAGVGQYF. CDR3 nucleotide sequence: TGTGCCAGCAGCCCCGGGACAGCCGGTGTAGGGCAGTACTTC.

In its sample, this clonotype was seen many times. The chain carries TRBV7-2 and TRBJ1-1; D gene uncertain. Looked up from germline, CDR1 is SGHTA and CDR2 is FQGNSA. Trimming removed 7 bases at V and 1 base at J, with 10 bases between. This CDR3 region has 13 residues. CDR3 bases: TGTGCCAGCACCCTCTCCACGAACACTGAAGCTTTCTTT. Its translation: CASTLSTNTEAFF.

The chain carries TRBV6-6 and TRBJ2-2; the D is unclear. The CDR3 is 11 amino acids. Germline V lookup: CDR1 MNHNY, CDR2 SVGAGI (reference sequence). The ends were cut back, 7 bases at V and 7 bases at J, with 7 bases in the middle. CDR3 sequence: CASTGNGELFF. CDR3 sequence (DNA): TGTGCCAGCACTGGGAACGGGGAGCTGTTTTTT.

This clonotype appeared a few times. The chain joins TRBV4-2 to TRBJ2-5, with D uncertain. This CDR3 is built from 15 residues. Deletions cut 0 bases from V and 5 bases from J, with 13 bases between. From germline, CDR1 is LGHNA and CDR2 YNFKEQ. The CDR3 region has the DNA TGTGCCAGCAGCCAAGATGAACGTCCTTGGGAGACCCAGTACTTC. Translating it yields CASSQDERPWETQYF.

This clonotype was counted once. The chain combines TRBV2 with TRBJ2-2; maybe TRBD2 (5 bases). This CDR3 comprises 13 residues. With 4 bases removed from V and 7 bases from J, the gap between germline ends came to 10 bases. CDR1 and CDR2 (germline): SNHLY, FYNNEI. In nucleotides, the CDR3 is TGTGCCAGCAGTGGAAGCGGCGTCGGGGAGCTGTTTTTT. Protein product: CASSGSGVGELFF.

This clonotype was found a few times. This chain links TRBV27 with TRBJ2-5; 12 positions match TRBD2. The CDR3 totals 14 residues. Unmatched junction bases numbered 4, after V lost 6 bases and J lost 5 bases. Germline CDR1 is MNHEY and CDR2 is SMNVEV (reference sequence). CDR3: CASSLTSGGETQYF. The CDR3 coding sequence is TGTGCCAGCAGCCTGACTAGCGGGGGTGAGACCCAGTACTTC.

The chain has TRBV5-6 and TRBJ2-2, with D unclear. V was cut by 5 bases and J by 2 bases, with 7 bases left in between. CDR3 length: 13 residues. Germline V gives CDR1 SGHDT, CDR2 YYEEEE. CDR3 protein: CASRLLNTGELFF. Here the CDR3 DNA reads TGTGCCAGCAGGCTCCTCAACACCGGGGAGCTGTTTTTT.

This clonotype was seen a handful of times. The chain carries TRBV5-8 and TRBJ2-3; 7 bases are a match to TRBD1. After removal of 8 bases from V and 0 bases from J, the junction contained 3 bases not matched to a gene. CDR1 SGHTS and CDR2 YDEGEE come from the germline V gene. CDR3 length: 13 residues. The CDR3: CARGTDSTDTQYF. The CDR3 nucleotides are TGTGCCAGAGGGACAGATAGCACAGATACGCAGTATTTT.

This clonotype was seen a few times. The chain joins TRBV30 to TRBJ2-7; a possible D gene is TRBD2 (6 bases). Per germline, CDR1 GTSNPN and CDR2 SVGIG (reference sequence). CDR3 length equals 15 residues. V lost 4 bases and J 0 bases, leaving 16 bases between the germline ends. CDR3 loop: CAWTRTIPSSYEQYF. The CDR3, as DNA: TGTGCCTGGACCAGGACTATTCCGAGCTCCTACGAGCAGTACTTC.

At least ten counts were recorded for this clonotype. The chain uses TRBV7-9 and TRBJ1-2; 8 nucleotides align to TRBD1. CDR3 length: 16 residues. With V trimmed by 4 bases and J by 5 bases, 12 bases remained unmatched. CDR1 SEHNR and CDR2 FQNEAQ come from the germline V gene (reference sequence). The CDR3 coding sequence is TGTGCCAGCAGCTCGGGAGGACAGGGCGGAGGGTATGGCTACACCTTC. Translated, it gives CASSSGGQGGGYGYTF.

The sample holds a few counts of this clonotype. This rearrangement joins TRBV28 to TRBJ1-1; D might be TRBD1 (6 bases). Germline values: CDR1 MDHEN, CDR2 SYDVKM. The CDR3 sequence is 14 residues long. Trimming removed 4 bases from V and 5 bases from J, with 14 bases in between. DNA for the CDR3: TGTGCCAGCAGTTCAACAGGGCTTGCGACTGAAGCTTTCTTT. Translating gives CASSSTGLATEAFF.

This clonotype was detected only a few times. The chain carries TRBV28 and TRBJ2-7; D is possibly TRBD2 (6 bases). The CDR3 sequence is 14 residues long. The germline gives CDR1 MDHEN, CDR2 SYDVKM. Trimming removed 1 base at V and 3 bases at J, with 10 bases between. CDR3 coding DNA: TGTGCCAGCAGTTTATCAGGGACTCTCTACGAGCAGTACTTC. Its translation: CASSLSGTLYEQYF.

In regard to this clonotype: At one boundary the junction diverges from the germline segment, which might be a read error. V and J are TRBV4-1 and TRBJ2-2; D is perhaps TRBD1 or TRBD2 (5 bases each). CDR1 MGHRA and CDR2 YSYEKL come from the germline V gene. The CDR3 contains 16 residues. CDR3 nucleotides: TGTGCCAGCAGCCAAGATATGAGGGGACCTACCGGGGAGCTGTTTTTT. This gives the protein CASSQDMRGPTGELFF.

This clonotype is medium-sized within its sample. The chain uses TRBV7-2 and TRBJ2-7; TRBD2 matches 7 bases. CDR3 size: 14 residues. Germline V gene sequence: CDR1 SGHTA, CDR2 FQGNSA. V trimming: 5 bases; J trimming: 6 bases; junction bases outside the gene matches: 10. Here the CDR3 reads CASSPRGGRGEQYF. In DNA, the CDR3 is TGTGCCAGCAGCCCCCGGGGAGGGCGGGGCGAGCAGTACTTC.

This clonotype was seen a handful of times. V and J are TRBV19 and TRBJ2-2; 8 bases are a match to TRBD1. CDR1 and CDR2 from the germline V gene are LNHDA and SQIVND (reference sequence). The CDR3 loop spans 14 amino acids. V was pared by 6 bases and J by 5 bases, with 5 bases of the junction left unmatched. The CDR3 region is CASRSQGATGELFF. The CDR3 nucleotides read TGTGCCAGTAGGTCTCAGGGGGCGACCGGGGAGCTGTTTTTT.

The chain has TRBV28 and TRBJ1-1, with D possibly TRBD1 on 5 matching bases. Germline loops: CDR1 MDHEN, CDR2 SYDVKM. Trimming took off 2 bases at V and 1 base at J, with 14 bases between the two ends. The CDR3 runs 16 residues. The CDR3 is CASSLQSPGRNTEAFF. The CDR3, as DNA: TGTGCCAGCAGTTTACAAAGTCCGGGACGGAACACTGAAGCTTTCTTT.

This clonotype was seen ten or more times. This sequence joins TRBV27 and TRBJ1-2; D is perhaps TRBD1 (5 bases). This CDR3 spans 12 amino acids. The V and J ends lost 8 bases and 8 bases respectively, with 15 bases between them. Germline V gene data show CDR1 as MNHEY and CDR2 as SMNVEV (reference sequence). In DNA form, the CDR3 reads TGTGCCAGCTTCAGGGATTCTCTAGGCTACACCTTC. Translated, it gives CASFRDSLGYTF.

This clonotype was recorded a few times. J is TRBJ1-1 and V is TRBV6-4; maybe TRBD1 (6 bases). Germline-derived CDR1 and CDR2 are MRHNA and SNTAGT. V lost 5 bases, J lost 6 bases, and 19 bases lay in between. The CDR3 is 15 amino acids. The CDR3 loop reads CASSSDGARGPEAFF. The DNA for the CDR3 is TGTGCCAGCAGTTCTGACGGAGCCCGGGGGCCTGAAGCTTTCTTT.

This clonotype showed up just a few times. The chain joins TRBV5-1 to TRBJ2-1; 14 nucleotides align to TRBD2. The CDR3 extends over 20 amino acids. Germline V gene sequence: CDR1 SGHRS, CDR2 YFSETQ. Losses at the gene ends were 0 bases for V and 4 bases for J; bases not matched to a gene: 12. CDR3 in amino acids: CASSLGRTSGRIQLYNEQFF. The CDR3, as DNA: TGCGCCAGCAGCTTGGGCCGGACTAGCGGGAGGATCCAATTATACAATGAGCAGTTCTTC. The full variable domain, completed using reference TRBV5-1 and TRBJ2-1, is KAGVTQTPRYLIKTRGQQVTLSCSPISGHRSVSWYQQTPGQGLQFLFEYFSETQRNKGNFPGRFSGRQFSNSRSEMNVSTLELGDSALYLCASSLGRTSGRIQLYNEQFFGPGTRLTVL.

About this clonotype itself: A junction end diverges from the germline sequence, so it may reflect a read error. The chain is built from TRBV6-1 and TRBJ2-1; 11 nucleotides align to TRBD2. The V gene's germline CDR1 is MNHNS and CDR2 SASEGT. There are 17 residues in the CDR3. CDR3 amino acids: CASSEALLAGAYNEQSF. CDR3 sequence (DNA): TGTGCCAGCAGTGAAGCATTACTAGCGGGGGCTTACAATGAGCAGTCCTTC.